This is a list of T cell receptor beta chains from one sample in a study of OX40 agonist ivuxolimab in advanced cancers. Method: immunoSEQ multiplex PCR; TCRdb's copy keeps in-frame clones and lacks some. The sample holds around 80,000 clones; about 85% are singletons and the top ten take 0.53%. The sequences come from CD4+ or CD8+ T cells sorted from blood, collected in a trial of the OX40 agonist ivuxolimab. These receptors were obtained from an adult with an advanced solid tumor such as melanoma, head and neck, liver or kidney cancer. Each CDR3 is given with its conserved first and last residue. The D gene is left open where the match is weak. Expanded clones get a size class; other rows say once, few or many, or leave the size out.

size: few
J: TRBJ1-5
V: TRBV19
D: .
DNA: TGTGCCAGTAGTATAGGCAGGGGCCACCGCAATCAGCCCCAGCATTTT
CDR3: CASSIGRGHRNQPQHF

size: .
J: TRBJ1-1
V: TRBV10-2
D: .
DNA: TGCGCCAGCCGAACCGGGCAGGCGAACACTGAAGCTTTCTTT
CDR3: CASRTGQANTEAFF

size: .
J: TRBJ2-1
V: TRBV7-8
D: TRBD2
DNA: TGTGCCAGCAGCCCAACCTCGACTAGCGGGGGGATGTACAATGAGCAGTTCTTC
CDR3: CASSPTSTSGGMYNEQFF

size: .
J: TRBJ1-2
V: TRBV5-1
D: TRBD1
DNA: TGCGCCAGCAGCCCGGGACAGGGGGTGAGTGGCTACACCTTC
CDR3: CASSPGQGVSGYTF

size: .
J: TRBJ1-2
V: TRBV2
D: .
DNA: TGTGCCAGCAGTGAAGGGGGCGCGACATATGGCTACACCTTC
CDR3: CASSEGGATYGYTF

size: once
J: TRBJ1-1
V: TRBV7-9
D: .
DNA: TGTGCCAGCAGCTTAGTTGCAGGCCCCATTGAAGCTTTCTTT
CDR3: CASSLVAGPIEAFF

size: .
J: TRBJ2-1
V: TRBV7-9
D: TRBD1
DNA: TGTGCCAGCAGCTTATCCAGGACAGGGGGCTCCTACAATGAGCAGTTCTTC
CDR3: CASSLSRTGGSYNEQFF

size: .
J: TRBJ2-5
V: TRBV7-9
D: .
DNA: TGTGCCAGCAGCGGATGGAACAGGGGCCCAAGCGGGGAGACCCAGTACTTC
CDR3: CASSGWNRGPSGETQYF

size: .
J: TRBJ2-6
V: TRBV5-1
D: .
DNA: TGCGCCAGCAGCTCCCAAAAAGGGGGCTCTGGGGCCAACGTCCTGACTTTC
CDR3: CASSSQKGGSGANVLTF

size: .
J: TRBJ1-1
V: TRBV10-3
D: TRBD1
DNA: TGTGCCATCAGTAGGCCCCGAGACAGGGGTGTGAACACTGAAGCTTTCTTT
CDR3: CAISRPRDRGVNTEAFF

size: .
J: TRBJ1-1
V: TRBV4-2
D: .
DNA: TGTGCCAGCAGCCAAGAGCAGAACACTGAAGCTTTCTTT
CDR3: CASSQEQNTEAFF

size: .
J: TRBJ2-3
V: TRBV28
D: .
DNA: TGTGCCAGCAGTGCCACAGATACGCAGTATTTT
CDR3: CASSATDTQYF

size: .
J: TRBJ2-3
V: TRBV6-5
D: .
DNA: TGTGCCAGCAGTTACGGGGGCGCGCAGTATTTT
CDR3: CASSYGGAQYF

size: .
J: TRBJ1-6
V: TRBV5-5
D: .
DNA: TGTGCCAGCAGCTTGGAAATCAATTCACCCCTCCACTTT
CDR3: CASSLEINSPLHF

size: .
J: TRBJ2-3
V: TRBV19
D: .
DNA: TGTGCCAGTAGTAGGGCGGGCCAATCAGGCACAGATACGCAGTATTTT
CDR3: CASSRAGQSGTDTQYF

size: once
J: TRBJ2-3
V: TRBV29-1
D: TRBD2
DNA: TGCAGCGTTCTAGCGGGAGAGAGCACAGATACGCAGTATTTT
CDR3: CSVLAGESTDTQYF

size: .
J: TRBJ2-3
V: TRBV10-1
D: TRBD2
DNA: TGCGCCAGCAGCCGTTCCGGGAGGGATCTCGGCACAGATACGCAGTATTTT
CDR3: CASSRSGRDLGTDTQYF

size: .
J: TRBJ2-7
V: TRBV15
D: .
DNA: TGTGCCGCTAGAATCTACGAGCAGTACTTC
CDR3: CAARIYEQYF

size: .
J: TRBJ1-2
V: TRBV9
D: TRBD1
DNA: TGTGCCAGCAGCGTTCCCGGGACAGGGAATGGCTACACCTTC
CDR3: CASSVPGTGNGYTF

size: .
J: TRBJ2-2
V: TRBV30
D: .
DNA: TGTGCCTGGGGCTCTCTCGGGGCGGCGGGCGGGGAGCTGTTTTTT
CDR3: CAWGSLGAAGGELFF

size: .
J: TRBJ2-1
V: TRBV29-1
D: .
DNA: TGCAGCGTTGAAAGGGACCTCAATGAGCAGTTCTTC
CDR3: CSVERDLNEQFF

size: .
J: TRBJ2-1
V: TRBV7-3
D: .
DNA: TGTGCCAGCAGCTTTTCCGGCGGGAACAATGAGCAGTTCTTC
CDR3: CASSFSGGNNEQFF

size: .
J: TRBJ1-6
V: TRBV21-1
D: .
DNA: TGTGCCAGCAGCAAAGTGGGGGGACAGGGCAAAACGGATTCACCCCTCCACTTT
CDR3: CASSKVGGQGKTDSPLHF

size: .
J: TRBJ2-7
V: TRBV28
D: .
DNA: TGTGCCAGCAGTTTCCCCGGGACGGGCTACGAGCAGTACTTC
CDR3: CASSFPGTGYEQYF

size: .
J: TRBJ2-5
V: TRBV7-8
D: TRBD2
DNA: TGTGCCAGCAGCCGTAGCGGGAGTCAGTCATGGGAGACCCAGTACTTC
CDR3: CASSRSGSQSWETQYF

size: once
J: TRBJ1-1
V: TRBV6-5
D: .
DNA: TGTGCCAGCAGTAAGGACAGAATCACTGAAGCTTTCTTT
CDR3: CASSKDRITEAFF

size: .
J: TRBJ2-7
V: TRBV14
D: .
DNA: TGTGCCAGCAGCCAACCCGGGACGGGAACCTACGAGCAGTACTTC
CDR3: CASSQPGTGTYEQYF

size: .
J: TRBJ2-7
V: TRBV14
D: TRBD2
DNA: TGTGCCAGCAGCCAACGGCTAGCGGAACGTACCCACTTC
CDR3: CASSQRLAERTHF

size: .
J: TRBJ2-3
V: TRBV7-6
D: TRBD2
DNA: TGTGCCAGCAGCTTAGTACTAGCGGGACCCACAGATACGCAGTATTTT
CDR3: CASSLVLAGPTDTQYF

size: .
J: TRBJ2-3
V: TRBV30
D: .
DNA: TGTGCCTGGACCTTCACAGATACGCAGTATTTT
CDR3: CAWTFTDTQYF

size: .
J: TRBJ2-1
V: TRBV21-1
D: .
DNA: .
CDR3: CASSTPVGQGSYNEQFF

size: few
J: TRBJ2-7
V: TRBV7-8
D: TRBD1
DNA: TGTGCCAGCAGCCTAGGACAGGGGGGCTACGAGCAGTACTTC
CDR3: CASSLGQGGYEQYF

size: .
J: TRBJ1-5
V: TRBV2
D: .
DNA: TGTGCCAGCAGGCAGGGGCTTAGCAATCAGCCCCAGCATTTT
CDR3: CASRQGLSNQPQHF

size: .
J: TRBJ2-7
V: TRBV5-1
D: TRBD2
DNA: TGCGCCAGCAGCGTGAGCGGGGCCCCCTACGAGCAGTACTTC
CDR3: CASSVSGAPYEQYF

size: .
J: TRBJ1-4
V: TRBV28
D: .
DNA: TGTGCCAGCAGTTTTAGGGGGGCTAGGGGTGAAAAACTGTTTTTT
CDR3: CASSFRGARGEKLFF

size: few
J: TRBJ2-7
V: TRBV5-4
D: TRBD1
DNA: TGTGCCCCCGGGCCCGGGACAGTCTCCTACGAGCAGTACTTC
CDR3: CAPGPGTVSYEQYF

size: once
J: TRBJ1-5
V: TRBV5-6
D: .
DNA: TGTGCCAGCAGCCGGGACAGCAATCAGCCCCAGCATTTT
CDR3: CASSRDSNQPQHF

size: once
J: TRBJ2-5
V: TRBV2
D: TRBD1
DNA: TGTGCCAGCAAGGGACAGGGTGAGACCCAGTACTTC
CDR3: CASKGQGETQYF

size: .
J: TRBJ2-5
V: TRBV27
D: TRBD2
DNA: TGTGCCAGCTTCAGTGGGACTAGCGGGGGCGGGACCCAGTACTTC
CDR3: CASFSGTSGGGTQYF

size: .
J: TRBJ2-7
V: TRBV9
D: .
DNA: TGTGCCAGCAGCGTAAGCGGTGGGAGCTCCTACGAGCAGTACTTC
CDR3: CASSVSGGSSYEQYF

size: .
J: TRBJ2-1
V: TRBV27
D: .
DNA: TGTGCCAGCAGTTTATCAGTGCCCCGGGGGAATGAGCAGTTCTTC
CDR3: CASSLSVPRGNEQFF

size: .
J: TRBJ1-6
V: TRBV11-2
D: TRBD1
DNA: TGTGCCAGCAGCTTAGGACAGGGGGGCCCACCCCTCCACTTT
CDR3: CASSLGQGGPPLHF

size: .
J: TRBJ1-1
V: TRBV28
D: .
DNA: TGTGCCAGCAGTTTTGCGGGCATAGCCACTGAAGCTTTCTTT
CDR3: CASSFAGIATEAFF

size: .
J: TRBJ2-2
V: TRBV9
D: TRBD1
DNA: TGTGCCAGCAGCTCTCCGGGACAGCGGCCCGGGGAGCTGTTTTTT
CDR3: CASSSPGQRPGELFF

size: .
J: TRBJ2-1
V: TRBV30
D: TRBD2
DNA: TGTGCCTGGAGTACTGGACTAGCAGCCTACAATGAGCAGTTCTTC
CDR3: CAWSTGLAAYNEQFF

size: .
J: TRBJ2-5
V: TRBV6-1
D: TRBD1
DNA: TGTGCCAGCAGTGAACTGACAGGGGTGTTTGGGACCCAGTACTTC
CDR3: CASSELTGVFGTQYF

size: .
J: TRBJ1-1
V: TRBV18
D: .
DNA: TGTGCCAGCTCACCCGATAGGGGGGGGGTGGCCACTGAAGCTTTCTTT
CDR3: CASSPDRGGVATEAFF

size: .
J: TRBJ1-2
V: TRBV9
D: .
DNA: TGTGCCAGCAGCGTAGGTCAAGGCTCTCCCGACGGCTACACCTTC
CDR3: CASSVGQGSPDGYTF

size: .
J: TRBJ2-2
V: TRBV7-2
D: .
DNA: TGTGCCAGCAGCTTAGTCGTGGGCGGCGGGGAGCTGTTTTTT
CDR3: CASSLVVGGGELFF